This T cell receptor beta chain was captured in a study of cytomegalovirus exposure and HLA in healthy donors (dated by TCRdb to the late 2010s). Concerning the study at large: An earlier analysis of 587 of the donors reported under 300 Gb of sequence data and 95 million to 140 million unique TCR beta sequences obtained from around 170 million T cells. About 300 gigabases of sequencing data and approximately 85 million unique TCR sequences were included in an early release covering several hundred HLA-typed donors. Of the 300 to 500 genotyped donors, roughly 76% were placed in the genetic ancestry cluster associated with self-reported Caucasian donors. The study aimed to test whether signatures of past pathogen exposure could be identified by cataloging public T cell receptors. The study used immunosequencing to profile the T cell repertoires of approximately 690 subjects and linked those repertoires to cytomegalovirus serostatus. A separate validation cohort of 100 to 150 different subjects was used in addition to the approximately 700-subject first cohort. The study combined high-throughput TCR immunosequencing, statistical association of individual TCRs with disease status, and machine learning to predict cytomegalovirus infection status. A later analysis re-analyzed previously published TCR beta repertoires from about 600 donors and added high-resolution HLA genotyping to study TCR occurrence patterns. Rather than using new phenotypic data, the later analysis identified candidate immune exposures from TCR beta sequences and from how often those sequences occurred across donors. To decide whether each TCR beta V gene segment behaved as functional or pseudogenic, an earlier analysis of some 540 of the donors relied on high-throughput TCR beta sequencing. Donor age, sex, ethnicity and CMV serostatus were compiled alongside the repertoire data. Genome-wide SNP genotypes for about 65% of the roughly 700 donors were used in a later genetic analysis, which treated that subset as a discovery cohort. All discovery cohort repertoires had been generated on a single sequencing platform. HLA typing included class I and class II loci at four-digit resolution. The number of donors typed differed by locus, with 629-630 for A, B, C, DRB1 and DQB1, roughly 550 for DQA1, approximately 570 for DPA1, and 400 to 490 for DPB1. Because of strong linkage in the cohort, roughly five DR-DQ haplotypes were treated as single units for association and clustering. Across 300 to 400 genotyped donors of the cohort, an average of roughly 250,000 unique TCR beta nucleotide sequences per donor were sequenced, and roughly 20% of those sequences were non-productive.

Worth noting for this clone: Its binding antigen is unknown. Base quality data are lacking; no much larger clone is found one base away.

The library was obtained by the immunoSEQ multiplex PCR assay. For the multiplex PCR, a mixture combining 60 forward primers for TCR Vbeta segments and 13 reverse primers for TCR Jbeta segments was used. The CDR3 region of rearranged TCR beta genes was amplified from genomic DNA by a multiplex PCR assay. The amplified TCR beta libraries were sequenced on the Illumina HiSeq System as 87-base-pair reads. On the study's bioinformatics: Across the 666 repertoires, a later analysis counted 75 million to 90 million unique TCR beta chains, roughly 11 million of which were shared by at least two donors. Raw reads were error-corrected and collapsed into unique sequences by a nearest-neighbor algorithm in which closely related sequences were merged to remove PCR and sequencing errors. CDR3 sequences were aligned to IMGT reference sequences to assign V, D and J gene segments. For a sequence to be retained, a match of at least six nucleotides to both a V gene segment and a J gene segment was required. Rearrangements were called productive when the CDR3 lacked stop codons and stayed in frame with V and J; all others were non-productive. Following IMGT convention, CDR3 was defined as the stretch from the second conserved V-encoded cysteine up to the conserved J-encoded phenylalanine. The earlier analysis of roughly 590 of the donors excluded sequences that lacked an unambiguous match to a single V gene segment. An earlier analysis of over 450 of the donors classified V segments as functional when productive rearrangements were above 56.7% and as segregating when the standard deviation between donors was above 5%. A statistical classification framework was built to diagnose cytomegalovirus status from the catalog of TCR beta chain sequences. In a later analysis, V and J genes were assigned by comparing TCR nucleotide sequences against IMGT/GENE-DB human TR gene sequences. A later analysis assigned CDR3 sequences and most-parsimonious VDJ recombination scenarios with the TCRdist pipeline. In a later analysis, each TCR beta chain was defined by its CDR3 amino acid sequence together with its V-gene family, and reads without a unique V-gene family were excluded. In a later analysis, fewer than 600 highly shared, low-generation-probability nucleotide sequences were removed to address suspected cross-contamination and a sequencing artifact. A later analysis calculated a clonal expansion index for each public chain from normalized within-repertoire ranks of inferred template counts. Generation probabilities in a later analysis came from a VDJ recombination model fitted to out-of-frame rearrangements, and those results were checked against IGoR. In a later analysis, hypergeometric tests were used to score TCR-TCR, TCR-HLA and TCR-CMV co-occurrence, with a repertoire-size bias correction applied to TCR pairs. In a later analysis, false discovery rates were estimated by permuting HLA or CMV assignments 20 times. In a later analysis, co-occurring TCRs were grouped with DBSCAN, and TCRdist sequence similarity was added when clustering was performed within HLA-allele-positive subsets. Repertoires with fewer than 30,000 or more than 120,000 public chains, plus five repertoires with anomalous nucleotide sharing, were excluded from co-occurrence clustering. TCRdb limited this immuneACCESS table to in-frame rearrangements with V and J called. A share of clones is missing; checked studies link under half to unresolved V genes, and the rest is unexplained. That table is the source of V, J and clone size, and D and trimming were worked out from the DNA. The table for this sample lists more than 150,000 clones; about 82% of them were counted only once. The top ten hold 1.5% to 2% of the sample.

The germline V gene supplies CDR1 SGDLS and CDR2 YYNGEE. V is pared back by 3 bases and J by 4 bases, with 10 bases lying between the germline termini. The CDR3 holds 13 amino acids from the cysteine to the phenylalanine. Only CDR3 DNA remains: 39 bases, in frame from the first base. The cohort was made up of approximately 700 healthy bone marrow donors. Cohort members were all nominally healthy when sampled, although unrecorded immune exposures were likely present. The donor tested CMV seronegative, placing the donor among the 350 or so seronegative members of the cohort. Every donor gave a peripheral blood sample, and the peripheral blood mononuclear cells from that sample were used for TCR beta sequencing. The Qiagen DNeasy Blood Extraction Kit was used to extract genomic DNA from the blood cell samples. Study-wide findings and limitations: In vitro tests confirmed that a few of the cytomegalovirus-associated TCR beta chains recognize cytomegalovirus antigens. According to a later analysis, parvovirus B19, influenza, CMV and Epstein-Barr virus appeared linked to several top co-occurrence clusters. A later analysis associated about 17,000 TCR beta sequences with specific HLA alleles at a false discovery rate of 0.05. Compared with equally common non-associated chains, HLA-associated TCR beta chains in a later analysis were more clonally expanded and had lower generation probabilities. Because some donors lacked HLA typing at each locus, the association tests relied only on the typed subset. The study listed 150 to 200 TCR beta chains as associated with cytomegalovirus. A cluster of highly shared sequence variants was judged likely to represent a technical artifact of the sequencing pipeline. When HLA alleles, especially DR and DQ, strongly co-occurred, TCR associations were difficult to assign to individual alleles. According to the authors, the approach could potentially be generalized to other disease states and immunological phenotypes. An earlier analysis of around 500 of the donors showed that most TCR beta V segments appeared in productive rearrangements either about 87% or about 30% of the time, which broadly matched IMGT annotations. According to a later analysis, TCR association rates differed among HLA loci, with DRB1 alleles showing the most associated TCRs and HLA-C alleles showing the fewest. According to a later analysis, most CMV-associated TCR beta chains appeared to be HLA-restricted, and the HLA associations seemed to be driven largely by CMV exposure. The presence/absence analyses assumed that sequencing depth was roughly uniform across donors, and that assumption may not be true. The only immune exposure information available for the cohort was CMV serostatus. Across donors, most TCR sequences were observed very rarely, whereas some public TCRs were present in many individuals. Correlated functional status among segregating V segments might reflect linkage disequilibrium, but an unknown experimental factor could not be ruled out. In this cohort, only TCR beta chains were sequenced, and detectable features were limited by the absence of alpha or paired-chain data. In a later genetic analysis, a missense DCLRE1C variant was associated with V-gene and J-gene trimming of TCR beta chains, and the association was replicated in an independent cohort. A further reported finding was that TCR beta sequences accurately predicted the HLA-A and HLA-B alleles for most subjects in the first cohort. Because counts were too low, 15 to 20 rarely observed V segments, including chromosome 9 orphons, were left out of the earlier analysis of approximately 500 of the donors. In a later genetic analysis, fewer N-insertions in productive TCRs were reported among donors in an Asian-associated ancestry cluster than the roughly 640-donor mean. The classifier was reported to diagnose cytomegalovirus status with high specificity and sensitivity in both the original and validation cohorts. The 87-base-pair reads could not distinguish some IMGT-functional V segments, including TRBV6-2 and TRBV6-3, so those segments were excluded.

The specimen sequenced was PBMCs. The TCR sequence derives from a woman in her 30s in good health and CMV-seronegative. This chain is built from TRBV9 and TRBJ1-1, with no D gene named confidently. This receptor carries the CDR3 CASSAILGTEAFF. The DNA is TGTGCCAGCAGCGCCATACTCGGCACTGAAGCTTTCTTT.